This entry lists 12 T cell receptor beta chains sequenced from one sample in a study of cytomegalovirus exposure and HLA in healthy donors. The PCR was carried out with 60 Vbeta primers and 13 Jbeta primers. This table comes from immunoSEQ multiplex PCR, and its TCRdb copy is limited to in-frame clones, with some not included. The sample holds 130,000 to 150,000 clones; around three quarters are singletons and the top ten take approximately 0.9%. Sequences were obtained from PBMCs. The origin of the receptors is a man between 18 and 35 years old in good health and CMV-seronegative.

V and J are TRBV19 and TRBJ1-1; D unclear. The V end lost 7 bases, the J end lost 1 base, and 13 bases lay between the germline ends. CDR3 length: 14 amino acids. CDR1 and CDR2 from the germline V gene are LNHDA and SQIVND (reference sequence). The CDR3 DNA sequence: TGTGCCAGTATCACCCTCGGGGAGAACACTGAAGCTTTCTTT. Translated: CASITLGENTEAFF.

The CDR3: CASSIKAGGGNEQFF. In DNA, the CDR3 is TGTGCCAGTAGTATTAAAGCGGGAGGGGGCAATGAGCAGTTCTTC. The V call is TRBV19, the J call TRBJ2-1; 10 bases map to TRBD2. CDR3 length equals 15 residues. V was clipped by 3 bases and J by 6 bases; unmatched bases: 5. CDR1 is LNHDA, CDR2 SQIVND, per germline (reference sequence).

V and J are TRBV15 and TRBJ1-5, with D maybe TRBD1 (6 bases). Germline CDR1 and CDR2: LNHNV and YYDKDF (reference sequence). The CDR3 is 16 amino acids. The ends were cut back, 4 bases at V and 3 bases at J, with 16 bases in the middle. This CDR3 is CATSTDGPGVNQPQHF. The CDR3 DNA reads as TGTGCCACCAGCACCGACGGACCAGGGGTCAATCAGCCCCAGCATTTT.

The chain links TRBV4-1 to TRBJ2-7; 8 nucleotides line up with TRBD1. There are 16 residues in the CDR3. Per the germline V gene, CDR1 is MGHRA and CDR2 is YSYEKL. The ends lost 4 bases at V and 3 bases at J; junction bases unmatched: 11. The CDR3 coding sequence is TGCGCCAGCAGCCGGGACCGGACAGGGAAAGGCTACGAGCAGTACTTC. This codes for CASSRDRTGKGYEQYF.

This clone turned up a few times. This chain connects TRBV7-2 to TRBJ1-4; 12 nucleotides match TRBD1. Germline V gives CDR1 SGHTA, CDR2 FQGNSA. The CDR3 is 15 residues long. Trimming cost V 6 bases and J 8 bases; bases outside gene matches: 7. The CDR3 DNA reads as TGTGCCAGCAGGGGGACAGGGGGCGTGGGAGAAAAACTGTTTTTT. Translation: CASRGTGGVGEKLFF.

The rearrangement links TRBV25-1 to TRBJ2-5; 7 bases are shared with TRBD2. This CDR3 comprises 15 residues. Germline V CDR1 and CDR2: MGHDK, SYGVNS. V was clipped by 0 bases and J by 0 bases; unmatched bases: 1. The CDR3 nucleotides read TGTGCCAGCAGTGAATATGGGAGGGACCAAGAGACCCAGTACTTC. Its translation: CASSEYGRDQETQYF.

V and J are TRBV18 and TRBJ1-1; 9 nucleotides align to TRBD1. Germline trimming cut 1 base from V and 4 bases from J; bases unmatched to any gene: 10. CDR1 and CDR2 (germline): KGHSH, LQKENI. This CDR3 region has 17 residues. The CDR3 DNA sequence: TGTGCCAGCTCACCACGGGGACAGGGAAGTTTGGCCACTGAAGCTTTCTTT. Protein: CASSPRGQGSLATEAFF.

The chain uses TRBV27 and TRBJ2-7; a weak D match, TRBD2 (9 bases). Germline CDR1 and CDR2: MNHEY and SMNVEV (reference sequence). The CDR3 runs to 19 residues. V was pared by 6 bases and J by 4 bases, with 31 bases between. CDR3 sequence (DNA): TGTGCCAGCAGCCCTAAAGCGGCGGGGGGGACAGGCTCGTCGTACGAGCAGTACTTC. This codes for CASSPKAAGGTGSSYEQYF.

The CDR3 sequence: CASSNTGVGDTQYF. The CDR3 bases are TGTGCCAGTAGTAACACAGGGGTAGGTGATACGCAGTATTTT. The chain couples TRBV19 to TRBJ2-3, with 7 bases fitting TRBD1. Trimming cost V 4 bases and J 6 bases; bases outside gene matches: 7. From germline, CDR1 is LNHDA and CDR2 SQIVND (reference sequence). The CDR3 loop spans 14 amino acids.

This sequence joins TRBV18 and TRBJ1-2; no clear D. V lost 2 bases and J lost 3, with 10 bases in between. Germline V gene lookup returns CDR1 KGHSH and CDR2 LQKENI. There are 14 residues in the CDR3. The CDR3 sequence: CASSPSQQHYGYTF. CDR3 nucleotide sequence: TGTGCCAGCTCACCATCACAGCAGCACTATGGCTACACCTTC. The variable domain in full, completed from reference TRBV18 and TRBJ1-2, reads NAGVMQNPRHLVRRRGQEARLRCSPMKGHSHVYWYRQLPEEGLKFMVYLQKENIIDESGMPKERFSAEFPKEGPSILRIQQVVRGDSAAYFCASSPSQQHYGYTFGSGTRLTVV.

Concerning this clone itself: At one end the junction does not follow the germline gene, possibly because of a read error. The chain couples TRBV7-9 to TRBJ1-1; D gene unclear. This CDR3 spans 12 amino acids. CDR1 and CDR2 (germline): SEHNR, FQNEAQ (reference sequence). Here the CDR3 reads CSSSQVYTEAFF. DNA of the CDR3: TGTTCCAGCAGTCAGGTGTACACTGAAGCTTTCTTT.

This clone came up once. This chain joins TRBV5-5 and TRBJ1-4; weak D call: TRBD1 (6 bases). Germline V gene lookup returns CDR1 SGHKS and CDR2 YYEKEE (reference sequence). Trimming took 3 bases from V and 0 from J, leaving 12 bases between them. The CDR3 extends over 16 amino acids. CDR3 protein: CASSSRTEATNEKLFF. CDR3 nucleotides: TGTGCCAGCAGCTCCCGGACAGAAGCAACTAATGAAAAACTGTTTTTT. The complete variable domain, with remaining parts taken from reference TRBV5-5 and TRBJ1-4, reads DAGVTQSPTHLIKTRGQQVTLRCSPISGHKSVSWYQQVLGQGPQFIFQYYEKEERGRGNFPDRFSARQFPNYSSELNVNALLLGDSALYLCASSSRTEATNEKLFFGSGTQLSVL.